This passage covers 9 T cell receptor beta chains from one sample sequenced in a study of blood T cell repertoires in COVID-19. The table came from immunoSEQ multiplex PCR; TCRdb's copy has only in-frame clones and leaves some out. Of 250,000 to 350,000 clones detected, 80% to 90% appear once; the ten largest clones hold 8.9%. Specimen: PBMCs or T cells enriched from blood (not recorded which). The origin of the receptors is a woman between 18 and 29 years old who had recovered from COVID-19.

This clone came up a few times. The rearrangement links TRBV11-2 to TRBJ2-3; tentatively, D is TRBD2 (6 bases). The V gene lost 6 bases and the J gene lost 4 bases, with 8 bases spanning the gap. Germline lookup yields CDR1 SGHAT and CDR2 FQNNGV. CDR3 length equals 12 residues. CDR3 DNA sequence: TGTGCCAGCAGTCGCGGGGCAGATACGCAGTATTTT. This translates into CASSRGADTQYF.

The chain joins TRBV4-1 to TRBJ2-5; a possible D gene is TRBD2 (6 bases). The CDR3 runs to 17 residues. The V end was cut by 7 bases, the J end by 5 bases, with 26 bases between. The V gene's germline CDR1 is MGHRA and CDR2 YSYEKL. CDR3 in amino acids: CASKPGTQGLVGETQYF. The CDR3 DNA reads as TGCGCCAGCAAACCCGGGACTCAGGGACTCGTAGGGGAGACCCAGTACTTC.

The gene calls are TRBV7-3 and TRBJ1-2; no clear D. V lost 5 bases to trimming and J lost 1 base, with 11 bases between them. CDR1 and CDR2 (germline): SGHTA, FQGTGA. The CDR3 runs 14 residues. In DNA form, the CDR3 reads TGTGCCAGCAGCCCCGGACTTGTTAACTATGGCTACACCTTC. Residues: CASSPGLVNYGYTF.

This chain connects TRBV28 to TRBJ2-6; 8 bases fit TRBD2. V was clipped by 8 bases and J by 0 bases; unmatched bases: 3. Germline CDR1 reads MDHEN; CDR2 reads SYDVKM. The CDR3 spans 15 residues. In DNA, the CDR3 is TGTGCCAGCGGGACTAGTTACTCTGGGGCCAACGTCCTGACTTTC. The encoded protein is CASGTSYSGANVLTF. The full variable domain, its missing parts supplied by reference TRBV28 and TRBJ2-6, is DVKVTQSSRYLVKRTGEKVFLECVQDMDHENMFWYRQDPGLGLRLIYFSYDVKMKEKGDIPEGYSVSREKKERFSLILESASTNQTSMYLCASGTSYSGANVLTFGAGSRLTVL.

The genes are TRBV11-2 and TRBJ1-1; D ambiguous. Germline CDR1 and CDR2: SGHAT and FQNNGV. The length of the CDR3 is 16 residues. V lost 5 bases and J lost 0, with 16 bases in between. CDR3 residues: CASSLFRGGMNTEAFF. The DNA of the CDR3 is TGTGCCAGCAGCCTCTTCAGAGGAGGGATGAACACTGAAGCTTTCTTT.

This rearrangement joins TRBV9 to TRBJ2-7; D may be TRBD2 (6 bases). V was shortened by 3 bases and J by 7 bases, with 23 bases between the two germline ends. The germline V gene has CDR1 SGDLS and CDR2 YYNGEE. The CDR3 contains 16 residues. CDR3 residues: CASSENPGTALWEQYF. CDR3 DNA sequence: TGTGCCAGCAGCGAAAATCCCGGGACTGCGCTGTGGGAGCAGTACTTC.

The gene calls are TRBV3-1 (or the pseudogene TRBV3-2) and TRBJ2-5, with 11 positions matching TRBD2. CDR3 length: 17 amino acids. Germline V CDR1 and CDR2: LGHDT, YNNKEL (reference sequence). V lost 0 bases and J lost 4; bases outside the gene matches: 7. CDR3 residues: CASSQDISGGAPETQYF. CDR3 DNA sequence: TGTGCCAGCAGCCAAGATATTAGCGGGGGGGCCCCAGAGACCCAGTACTTC.

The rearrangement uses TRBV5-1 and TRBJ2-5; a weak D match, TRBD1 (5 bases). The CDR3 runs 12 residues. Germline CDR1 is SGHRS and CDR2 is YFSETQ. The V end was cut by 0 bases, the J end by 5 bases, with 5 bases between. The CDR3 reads CASSLEGETQYF. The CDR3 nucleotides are TGCGCCAGCAGCTTGGAGGGGGAGACCCAGTACTTC. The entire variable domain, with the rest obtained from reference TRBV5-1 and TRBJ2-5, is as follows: KAGVTQTPRYLIKTRGQQVTLSCSPISGHRSVSWYQQTPGQGLQFLFEYFSETQRNKGNFPGRFSGRQFSNSRSEMNVSTLELGDSALYLCASSLEGETQYFGPGTRLLVL.

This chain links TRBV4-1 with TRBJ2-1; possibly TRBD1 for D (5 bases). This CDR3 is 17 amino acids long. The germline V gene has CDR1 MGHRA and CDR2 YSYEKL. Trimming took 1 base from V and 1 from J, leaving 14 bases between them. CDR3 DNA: TGCGCCAGCAGCCAAGTTATTCTAGGGGCATCCTACAATGAGCAGTTCTTC. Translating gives CASSQVILGASYNEQFF.